This TCR beta chain was captured in a study of T cells in Graves' hyperthyroidism and ophthalmopathy. In the study overall: It was at initial diagnosis, before any treatment, that peripheral blood was collected.

Study results and caveats: Through a model of 13 V-J features, ophthalmopathy was separated from stable hyperthyroidism.

The CDR3 has 13 residues. The V and J ends lost 5 bases and 0 bases respectively, with 2 bases between them. RNA transcripts yielded amplified TCR beta CDR3 regions. During a first-round RT-PCR of the TCR CDR3, the HTBI primer set was used. TCRdb fed the multiplex PCR reads into MiXCR, producing one record per CDR3 protein. The sample records about 130,000 distinct CDR3 sequences, approximately 24% being singletons. Patients were excluded for uncontrolled infection, other autoimmune disease, pregnancy or lactation. The PBMCs were taken from under 12 ml of fresh peripheral blood. About this clonotype: Its antigen is still unknown.

The TCR originated in a woman aged 45-60 years with Graves' hyperthyroidism that later progressed to Graves' ophthalmopathy. The J gene is TRBJ2-6, the V gene TRBV12-3 or TRBV12-4; D is uncertain. Sequenced material: blood. The chain's CDR3 is CASSHSGANVLTF. Written as DNA, the CDR3 is TGTGCCAGCAGTCACTCTGGGGCCAACGTCCTGACTTTC.